These 14 T cell receptor beta chains came from one sample sequenced in a study of Ad26.COV2.S vaccination and SARS-CoV-2 variants. Some clones are missing from TCRdb's copy, which holds only in-frame ones; the method was immunoSEQ multiplex PCR. The table has 250,000 to 300,000 clones, 87% seen once. Treatment in this sample: about 20 received Ad26.COV2.S at low or high dose, single or two shots; 5 received placebo; per-sample allocation not given. Specimen acquisition occurred on day 63 following the initial vaccine or placebo injection. The material was peripheral blood, obtained in a trial of Ad26.COV2.S vaccine versus placebo. These receptors all come from a person between 18 and 60 years old who received the Ad26.COV2.S COVID-19 vaccine or a placebo.

The chain is built from TRBV4-3 and TRBJ2-3; D might be TRBD2 (7 bases). Between the trimmed V and J ends, which lost 3 bases and 4 bases, there was a span of 29 bases. CDR1 is LGHNA, CDR2 YSLEER, per germline. CDR3 length equals 20 residues. Here the CDR3 reads CASSQDAPSRGALRPDTQYF. The CDR3 DNA is TGCGCCAGCAGCCAGGACGCGCCTAGCCGGGGGGCCCTGCGTCCAGATACGCAGTATTTT.

V usage is TRBV5-1 and J usage is TRBJ2-7; D gene ambiguous. The CDR3 is 14 amino acids. Trimming took off 0 bases at V and 3 bases at J, with 10 bases between the two ends. Germline CDR1 SGHRS, CDR2 YFSETQ. The CDR3 region has the DNA TGCGCCAGCAGCTTGGTACGGCCGGACTACGAGCAGTACTTC. This sequence encodes CASSLVRPDYEQYF.

The chain carries TRBV18 and TRBJ1-2, with a tentative D call TRBD1 (5 bases). The CDR3 runs to 16 residues. Deletions cut 3 bases from V and 2 bases from J, with 16 bases between. Germline V gene sequence: CDR1 KGHSH, CDR2 LQKENI. The CDR3 coding sequence is TGTGCCAGCTCACCTGCCAGCTTGCGGGACAACTATGGCTACACCTTC. It specifies CASSPASLRDNYGYTF.

This chain connects TRBV6-5 to TRBJ1-5, with a weak D call TRBD1 (5 bases). The CDR3 is 16 residues long. Germline V gene lookup returns CDR1 MNHEY and CDR2 SVGAGI. V was cut by 4 bases and J by 4 bases, with 17 bases left in between. CDR3 amino acids: CASSLSGTGGNQPQHF. The DNA of the CDR3 is TGTGCCAGCAGTTTATCAGGGACGGGGGGGAATCAGCCCCAGCATTTT.

The chain joins TRBV28 to TRBJ2-7; TRBD2 matches 7 bases. The CDR3 covers 14 residues. Per the germline V gene, CDR1 is MDHEN and CDR2 is SYDVKM. Trimming took 4 bases from V and 3 from J; bases not matched to a gene: 6. The CDR3 nucleotides read TGTGCCAGCAGTTCTTTCGGGGGGAGCTACGAGCAGTACTTC. Protein product: CASSSFGGSYEQYF.

This clone was seen a single time. The rearrangement uses TRBV25-1 and TRBJ2-1; 8 bases are shared with TRBD2. The CDR3 is made up of 13 amino acids. V shed 6 bases and J 5 bases; nucleotides not matched to a gene: 3. The germline CDR1 and CDR2 sequences are MGHDK and SYGVNS. CDR3 in amino acids: CASRVAGNNEQFF. CDR3 nucleotides: TGTGCCAGCAGGGTAGCGGGAAACAATGAGCAGTTCTTC. Full variable domain (outside the CDR3, taken from reference TRBV25-1 and TRBJ2-1): EADIYQTPRYLVIGTGKKITLECSQTMGHDKMYWYQQDPGMELHLIHYSYGVNSTEKGDLSSESTVSRIRTEHFPLTLESARPSHTSQYLCASRVAGNNEQFFGPGTRLTVL.

This chain joins TRBV5-1 and TRBJ2-3; possible D gene TRBD2, 5 bases. This CDR3 has 15 residues. V lost 0 bases and J 2 bases, leaving 10 bases between the germline ends. The germline V gene encodes CDR1 SGHRS and CDR2 YFSETQ. The CDR3 nucleotides are TGCGCCAGCAGCTTGGACAAGCGGAACACAGATACGCAGTATTTT. As protein: CASSLDKRNTDTQYF.

The gene calls are TRBV5-1 and TRBJ2-2; 9 bases match TRBD1. V shed 5 bases, J shed 7 bases, and the junction held 9 bases outside the gene matches. The CDR3 sequence is 15 residues long. Germline CDR1 and CDR2: SGHRS and YFSETQ. CDR3 coding DNA: TGCGCCAGCAGGAGTCCGGGACAGGGCATCGGGGAGCTGTTTTTT. Translation: CASRSPGQGIGELFF.

This sequence joins TRBV4-1 and TRBJ1-1; no clear D. Trimming pared 0 bases from V and 2 bases from J, leaving 13 bases between. The CDR3 is 16 residues long. The germline CDR1 and CDR2 sequences are MGHRA and YSYEKL. Written as DNA, the CDR3 is TGCGCCAGCAGCCAAGATCGTGGGCGGCAAAACACTGAAGCTTTCTTT. Its protein product is CASSQDRGRQNTEAFF.

This rearrangement joins TRBV7-2 to TRBJ1-3, with D possibly TRBD1 on 5 matching bases. The length of the CDR3 is 15 residues. Looked up from germline, CDR1 is SGHTA and CDR2 is FQGNSA. Trimming pared 5 bases from V and 9 bases from J, leaving 20 bases between. In DNA form, the CDR3 reads TGTGCCAGCAGCGTCGGGACGGGTGGTCTAAGCACCATATATTTT. Residues: CASSVGTGGLSTIYF.

This clone has only a few counts. This sequence joins TRBV27 and TRBJ1-6; D may be TRBD1 (6 bases). Germline loops: CDR1 MNHEY, CDR2 SMNVEV (reference sequence). This CDR3 region has 14 residues. Trimming cost V 6 bases and J 7 bases, with 13 bases left between them. The CDR3 loop reads CASSRGDKNSPLHF. The CDR3, as DNA: TGTGCCAGCAGCAGGGGTGACAAGAATTCACCCCTCCACTTT.

The chain uses TRBV7-6 and TRBJ2-1; TRBD2 agrees at 8 bases. The germline gives CDR1 SGHVS, CDR2 FNYEAQ. The CDR3 is 16 residues long. Losses at the gene ends were 0 bases for V and 8 bases for J; bases not matched to a gene: 9. Here the CDR3 reads CASSLALRTSRHEQFF. In DNA, the CDR3 is TGTGCCAGCAGCTTAGCCCTTAGGACTAGCAGGCATGAGCAGTTCTTC.

J is TRBJ1-3 and V is TRBV4-1, with D possibly being TRBD1 (5 bases). The V and J ends lost 4 bases and 1 base respectively, with 14 bases between them. This CDR3 comprises 16 residues. From germline, CDR1 is MGHRA and CDR2 YSYEKL. The CDR3 protein is CASSPGGARSGNTIYF. In nucleotides, the CDR3 is TGCGCCAGCAGCCCCGGCGGGGCACGGTCTGGAAACACCATATATTTT.

This clone was observed once. As DNA, the CDR3 is TGTGCCAGCAGCCGTCCCGGACTAGCGAACTACGAGCAGTACTTC. It translates to CASSRPGLANYEQYF. The chain uses TRBV7-2 and TRBJ2-7, with TRBD2 matching 9 bases. Trimming cost V 5 bases and J 3 bases; bases outside gene matches: 8. CDR3 length equals 15 residues. In germline, CDR1 is SGHTA, CDR2 FQGNSA.